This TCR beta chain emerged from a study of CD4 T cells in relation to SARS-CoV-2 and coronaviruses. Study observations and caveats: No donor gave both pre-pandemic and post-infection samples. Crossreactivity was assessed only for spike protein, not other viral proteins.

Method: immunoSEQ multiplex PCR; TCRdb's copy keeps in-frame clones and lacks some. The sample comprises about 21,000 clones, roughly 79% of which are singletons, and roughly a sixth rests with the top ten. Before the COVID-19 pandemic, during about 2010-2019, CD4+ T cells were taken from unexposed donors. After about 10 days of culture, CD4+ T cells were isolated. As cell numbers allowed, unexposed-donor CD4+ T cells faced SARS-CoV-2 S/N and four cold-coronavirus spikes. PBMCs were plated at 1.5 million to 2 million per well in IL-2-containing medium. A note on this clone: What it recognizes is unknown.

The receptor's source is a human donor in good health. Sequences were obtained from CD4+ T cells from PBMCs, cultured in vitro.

CDR3 in DNA: TGTGCCAGCAGCCTTCTAGTTAGCGGGAGGGATACGCAGTATTTT. This gives the protein CASSLLVSGRDTQYF. The chain links TRBV11-1 to TRBJ2-3; 10 bases are shared with TRBD2. Germline CDR1 is SGHAT and CDR2 is FQDESV (reference sequence). This CDR3 comprises 15 residues. V lost 5 bases to trimming and J lost 6 bases; unmatched junction nucleotides: 8.